The rows below give T cell receptor beta chains drawn from one sample of a study of blood T cell repertoires in COVID-19. Some clones are missing from TCRdb's copy, which holds only in-frame ones; the method was immunoSEQ multiplex PCR. This repertoire shows 130,000 to 150,000 clones, 75% to 90% found once; its top ten account for around 11%. Sequenced material: PBMCs or T cells enriched from blood (not recorded which). These receptors all come from a man aged 60-69 years who had recovered from COVID-19. The CDR3 runs from the conserved cysteine through the conserved F or W. The D gene is left open where the match is weak. Not all rows give a size; the values are once, few, many and, for expanded clones, a class.

V	D	J	size	CDR3	DNA
TRBV19	TRBD2	TRBJ2-7	once	CASGLAGFPYEQYF	TGTGCCAGTGGACTAGCGGGGTTTCCCTACGAGCAGTACTTC
TRBV28	TRBD2	TRBJ2-1	NA	CASRPDRRGGEQFF	TGTGCCAGCAGACCGGATCGTCGGGGGGGAGAGCAGTTCTTC
TRBV11-2	NA	TRBJ2-3	NA	CASSPHRGGPDTQYF	TGTGCCAGCAGCCCCCATAGGGGGGGGCCAGATACGCAGTATTTT
TRBV30	TRBD2	TRBJ2-7	NA	CAWSPWSGTHYEQYF	TGTGCCTGGAGTCCCTGGAGCGGGACGCACTACGAGCAGTACTTC
TRBV7-8	NA	TRBJ2-1	few	CASSLSEVGHNEQFF	TGTGCCAGCAGCTTATCGGAGGTGGGCCACAATGAGCAGTTCTTC
TRBV18	TRBD2	TRBJ2-3	NA	CASSLIGTSGGNTDTQYF	TGTGCCAGCTCACTAATCGGGACTAGCGGGGGAAACACAGATACGCAGTATTTT
TRBV10-3	TRBD1	TRBJ2-7	NA	CAISKVGQASSYEQYF	TGTGCCATCAGTAAAGTCGGACAGGCTAGCTCCTACGAGCAGTACTTC
TRBV3-1/TRBV3-2	NA	TRBJ2-5	once	CASSQGGRFQETQYF	TGTGCCAGCAGCCAAGGCGGCCGCTTTCAAGAGACCCAGTACTTC
TRBV2	NA	TRBJ1-1	NA	CASSEEGGGAFF	TGTGCCAGCAGTGAGGAAGGAGGTGGGGCTTTCTTT
TRBV10-1	NA	TRBJ1-1	NA	CASRDTLNTEAFF	TGCGCCAGCAGGGACACACTGAACACTGAAGCTTTCTTT
TRBV28	TRBD1	TRBJ2-7	NA	CASSLLDRVSYEQYF	TGTGCCAGCAGTTTATTAGACAGGGTGTCCTACGAGCAGTACTTC
TRBV19	TRBD1	TRBJ2-1	NA	CASNSGTGSNEQFF	TGTGCCAGTAACTCCGGGACAGGGTCCAATGAGCAGTTCTTC
TRBV27	NA	TRBJ1-4	NA	CASSRPGVNEKLFF	TGTGCCAGCAGCCGACCCGGGGTTAATGAAAAACTGTTTTTT
TRBV7-8	NA	TRBJ2-3	NA	CASSTRTDTQYF	TGTGCCAGCAGCACCAGGACAGATACGCAGTATTTT
TRBV5-1	TRBD2	TRBJ2-1	NA	CASTRGIAGGLDEQFF	TGCGCCAGCACCAGAGGGATAGCGGGGGGGCTTGATGAGCAGTTCTTC
TRBV7-2	NA	TRBJ2-7	NA	CASSPEAAAYYEQYF	TGTGCCAGCAGCCCTGAAGCAGCGGCATACTACGAGCAGTACTTC
TRBV2	TRBD1	TRBJ2-1	NA	CASVGQGFYNEQFF	TGTGCCAGCGTGGGACAGGGTTTCTACAATGAGCAGTTCTTC
TRBV28	TRBD1	TRBJ1-4	NA	CASRTGGGEKLFF	TGTGCCAGCAGGACAGGGGGCGGTGAAAAACTGTTTTTT
TRBV7-8	TRBD1	TRBJ1-1	NA	CASSPRQGHTEAFF	TGTGCCAGCAGCCCTCGACAGGGACACACTGAAGCTTTCTTT
TRBV27	NA	TRBJ1-1	NA	CASSLNGMNTEAFF	TGTGCCAGCAGTTTAAATGGCATGAACACTGAAGCTTTCTTT
TRBV5-1	TRBD1	TRBJ2-7	NA	CASSFGLQGYENYEQYF	TGCGCCAGCAGCTTCGGCCTACAGGGGTACGAAAACTACGAGCAGTACTTC
TRBV5-4	TRBD1	TRBJ1-2	NA	CASSLVGTGGRGYTF	TGTGCCAGCAGCTTGGTGGGGACAGGGGGCCGTGGCTACACCTTC
TRBV6-5	TRBD2	TRBJ2-7	NA	CASSSGSYEQYF	TGTGCCAGTTCTAGCGGGAGCTACGAGCAGTACTTC
TRBV18	TRBD1	TRBJ2-6	few	CASSLRTGNSGANVLTF	TGTGCCAGCTCACTCCGGACAGGGAACTCTGGGGCCAACGTCCTGACTTTC
TRBV5-5	NA	TRBJ2-5	NA	CASSLYFDWVSTQYF	TGTGCCAGCAGCTTGTATTTCGACTGGGTATCGACCCAGTACTTC
TRBV9	NA	TRBJ1-2	once	CASSVEGGNYGYTF	TGTGCCAGCAGCGTAGAGGGAGGTAACTATGGCTACACCTTC
TRBV19	NA	TRBJ2-3	NA	CASSIQGTDTQYF	TGTGCCAGTAGTATCCAGGGCACAGATACGCAGTATTTT
TRBV9	NA	TRBJ1-5	NA	CASSVGQGNQPQHF	TGTGCCAGCAGCGTAGGCCAGGGGAATCAGCCCCAGCATTTT